Listed here are 24 T cell receptor beta chains from one sample, sequenced in a study of cytomegalovirus exposure and HLA in healthy donors. The PCR was carried out with 60 Vbeta primers and 13 Jbeta primers. Sequenced by immunoSEQ multiplex PCR; TCRdb stores in-frame clones only, minus some. The sample shows roughly 160,000 clones, approximately 83% of them seen only once. Material: PBMCs. Receptor source: a man aged 18 to 35 in good health and CMV-seropositive.

The V and J genes are TRBV5-4 and TRBJ2-4; D gene uncertain. This CDR3 has 11 amino acids. Germline V gene lookup returns CDR1 SGHNT and CDR2 YYREEE (reference sequence). Between the trimmed V and J ends, which lost 4 bases and 4 bases, there was a span of 3 bases. As DNA, the CDR3 is TGTGCCAGCAGCCCAAAAAACATTCAGTACTTC. It encodes CASSPKNIQYF.

The chain carries TRBV5-6 and TRBJ1-2, with D possibly being TRBD1 (5 bases). V shed 2 bases and J shed 1 base, with 12 bases lying between them. The CDR3 extends over 15 amino acids. CDR1 SGHDT and CDR2 YYEEEE come from the germline V gene. CDR3 region: CASSFEVDSNYGYTF. CDR3 DNA: TGTGCCAGCAGCTTCGAGGTCGACAGTAACTATGGCTACACCTTC.

This clone was seen a handful of times. The V call is TRBV6-1, the J call TRBJ1-6, with 8 bases matching TRBD1. V was clipped by 2 bases and J by 10 bases; unmatched bases: 10. CDR1 is MNHNS and CDR2 is SASEGT in the germline V gene. The CDR3 is made up of 16 amino acids. The CDR3 loop reads CASSERMTGAGSPLHF. The CDR3, as DNA: TGTGCCAGCAGTGAACGAATGACAGGGGCCGGATCACCCCTCCACTTT.

CDR3 nucleotide sequence: TGTGCCAGTAGTATTAGGACAGGCGATGAGCAGTTCTTC. Its protein product is CASSIRTGDEQFF. This chain links TRBV19 with TRBJ2-1, with 7 bases lining up with TRBD1. CDR1 and CDR2 (germline): LNHDA, SQIVND (reference sequence). This CDR3 has 13 amino acids. Trimming removed 3 bases from V and 8 bases from J; junction bases left unmatched: 4.

This chain links TRBV7-2 with TRBJ2-7; TRBD2 matches 13 bases. This CDR3 spans 15 amino acids. The germline CDR1 and CDR2 sequences are SGHTA and FQGNSA. The V segment lost 0 bases and the J segment 6 bases; nucleotides outside the gene matches: 2. The CDR3 reads CASSLALAGGVEQYF. CDR3 nucleotide sequence: TGTGCCAGCAGCTTAGCACTAGCGGGGGGGGTCGAGCAGTACTTC.

The rearrangement uses TRBV6-1 and TRBJ1-1; D remains unclear. The germline V and J ends were trimmed by 1 base and 11 bases, with 14 bases remaining between them. This CDR3 comprises 13 residues. In germline, CDR1 is MNHNS, CDR2 SASEGT. As DNA, the CDR3 is TGTGCCAGCAGTGAAGTTCTTTTTCAGAGGGCTTTCTTT. Protein product: CASSEVLFQRAFF.

The chain recombines TRBV7-8 with TRBJ1-1, with TRBD1 identical over 10 bases. The CDR3 runs 14 residues. CDR1 SGHVS and CDR2 FQNEAQ come from the germline V gene. With V trimmed by 5 bases and J by 4 bases, 4 bases remained unmatched. This CDR3 is CASSDRGQATEAFF. CDR3 nucleotide sequence: TGTGCCAGCAGCGACAGGGGGCAAGCCACTGAAGCTTTCTTT. Supplemented by reference TRBV7-8 and TRBJ1-1, the full variable domain reads GAGVSQSPRYKVAKRGQDVALRCDPISGHVSLFWYQQALGQGPEFLTYFQNEAQLDKSGLPSDRFFAERPEGSVSTLKIQRTQQEDSAVYLCASSDRGQATEAFFGQGTRLTVV.

The rearrangement uses TRBV30 and TRBJ1-5; TRBD1 matches at 10 bases. The germline V gene has CDR1 GTSNPN and CDR2 SVGIG (reference sequence). The CDR3 sequence is 15 residues long. The junction had 4 bases not matched to a gene; V was cut back by 1 base and J by 4 bases. The CDR3 nucleotides are TGTGCCTGGAGTGCGGGACAGGGGTTTAATCAGCCCCAGCATTTT. Protein: CAWSAGQGFNQPQHF.

This CDR3 reads CASSLELRPTDTQYF. CDR3 sequence (DNA): TGTGCCAGCAGCTTGGAGTTGCGGCCCACAGATACGCAGTATTTT. The chain has TRBV5-4 and TRBJ2-3; no clear D gene. The CDR3 covers 15 residues. V shed 0 bases and J shed 2 bases, with 10 bases lying between them. Germline lookup yields CDR1 SGHNT and CDR2 YYREEE (reference sequence).

The gene calls are TRBV20-1 and TRBJ2-3; TRBD1 might be the D (6 bases). V was cut by 5 bases and J by 7 bases, with 10 bases left in between. Germline V gives CDR1 DFQATT, CDR2 SNEGSKA (reference sequence). CDR3 length: 11 amino acids. The CDR3 DNA reads TGCAGTGCTCCGAGGGGGAATACGCAGTATTTT. Translation: CSAPRGNTQYF.

V is TRBV9 and J is TRBJ2-1, with 9 nucleotides matching TRBD2. Per the germline V gene, CDR1 is SGDLS and CDR2 is YYNGEE. J lost 7 bases, V lost 4 bases, and 12 bases had no gene match. The CDR3 totals 16 residues. CDR3 sequence: CASSPGWIAGANEQFF. DNA for the CDR3: TGTGCCAGCAGCCCCGGTTGGATAGCGGGGGCTAATGAGCAGTTCTTC.

The chain employs TRBV4-3 and TRBJ2-7; 7 nucleotides agree with TRBD2. J lost 2 bases, V lost 1 base, and 2 bases had no gene match. The length of the CDR3 is 14 residues. CDR1 is LGHNA and CDR2 is YSLEER in the germline V gene. This CDR3 reads CASSQGGGAYEQYF. DNA of the CDR3: TGCGCCAGCAGCCAAGGTGGGGGGGCCTACGAGCAGTACTTC.

The DNA for the CDR3 is TGCAGCGTTGATTTTAGCGGGGGGGCCGCGGAGCTGTTTTTT. This codes for CSVDFSGGAAELFF. The chain combines TRBV29-1 with TRBJ2-2, with 11 nucleotides matching TRBD2. The ends lost 3 bases at V and 10 bases at J; junction bases unmatched: 7. The CDR3 loop spans 14 amino acids. The germline V gene has CDR1 SQVTM and CDR2 ANQGSEA.

The V gene is TRBV4-3, the J gene TRBJ2-5, with 7 bases fitting TRBD1. TRBJ2-7 explains the end of the DNA better; the J call may be wrong. Germline CDR1 LGHNA, CDR2 YSLEER. This CDR3 has 15 residues. CDR3 in amino acids: CASSQEAGGGYEQYF. CDR3 nucleotide sequence: TGCGCCAGCAGCCAAGAGGCAGGGGGTGGGTACGAGCAGTACTTC.

This clone was found a few times. This rearrangement joins TRBV5-5 to TRBJ1-4; maybe TRBD1 (6 bases). From germline, CDR1 is SGHKS and CDR2 YYEKEE (reference sequence). The CDR3 loop spans 12 amino acids. The germline V and J ends were trimmed by 8 bases and 4 bases, with 9 bases remaining between them. The CDR3 is CASGQINEKLFF. In DNA form, the CDR3 reads TGTGCCAGTGGACAGATTAATGAAAAACTGTTTTTT.

The chain has TRBV5-1 and TRBJ2-5, with D unresolved. The V and J ends lost 0 bases and 2 bases respectively, with 8 bases between them. Germline V gives CDR1 SGHRS, CDR2 YFSETQ. The CDR3 is 14 residues long. For the CDR3, the DNA is TGCGCCAGCAGCTTGGGGGCTGGGCAAGAGACCCAGTACTTC. Encoded protein: CASSLGAGQETQYF.

This clone was counted once. The chain combines TRBV7-9 with TRBJ1-3; D is possibly TRBD1 (5 bases). Germline V CDR1 and CDR2: SEHNR, FQNEAQ (reference sequence). Deletions cut 4 bases from V and 8 bases from J, with 18 bases between. The CDR3 has 15 amino acids. The CDR3 protein is CASSSDSTERDTIYF. CDR3 nucleotides: TGTGCCAGCAGCTCCGACTCGACAGAGCGAGACACCATATATTTT.

DNA for the CDR3: TGTGCCAGCAGCTCCCGGGACACGCACTACGAGCAGTACTTC. This encodes CASSSRDTHYEQYF. This chain links TRBV7-9 with TRBJ2-7; a weak D match, TRBD1 (6 bases). The CDR3 totals 14 residues. V was pared by 4 bases and J by 3 bases, with 13 bases between. The germline V gene encodes CDR1 SEHNR and CDR2 FQNEAQ (reference sequence).

This chain connects TRBV27 to TRBJ2-7, with TRBD1 matching 7 bases. Unmatched junction bases numbered 10, after V lost 5 bases and J lost 3 bases. The CDR3 extends over 15 amino acids. Germline CDR1 reads MNHEY; CDR2 reads SMNVEV (reference sequence). The CDR3 DNA reads as TGTGCCAGCAGTCGACCAGGGGGTAAGGGCTACGAGCAGTACTTC. Translated, it gives CASSRPGGKGYEQYF.

V usage is TRBV5-1 and J usage is TRBJ2-7; TRBD1 matches at 8 bases. V lost 0 bases, J lost 6 bases, and 8 bases stayed unmatched. The CDR3 is 15 residues long. Germline V gives CDR1 SGHRS, CDR2 YFSETQ. The CDR3 DNA sequence: TGCGCCAGCAGCTTGGGACAGGGGAATGTGGGCGAGCAGTACTTC. Amino acids: CASSLGQGNVGEQYF. Variable domain in full (rest from reference TRBV5-1 and TRBJ2-7): KAGVTQTPRYLIKTRGQQVTLSCSPISGHRSVSWYQQTPGQGLQFLFEYFSETQRNKGNFPGRFSGRQFSNSRSEMNVSTLELGDSALYLCASSLGQGNVGEQYFGPGTRLTVT.

This sequence joins TRBV30 and TRBJ1-4; D gene ambiguous. CDR3 length equals 14 residues. Trimming left V 2 bases short and J 8 bases short, with 15 bases between. Per the germline V gene, CDR1 is GTSNPN and CDR2 is SVGIG (reference sequence). CDR3 in amino acids: CAWSISRVYEKLFF. The CDR3 nucleotides are TGTGCCTGGAGTATTTCGAGGGTCTACGAAAAACTGTTTTTT.

The chain employs TRBV9 and TRBJ1-4; 7 positions agree with TRBD1. This CDR3 spans 13 amino acids. CDR1 SGDLS and CDR2 YYNGEE come from the germline V gene. After removal of 3 bases from V and 14 bases from J, the junction contained 10 bases not matched to a gene. CDR3 bases: TGTGCCAGCAGCGACCTTCGAGGGGGCAGCCTGTTTTTT. Protein: CASSDLRGGSLFF.

This clone was seen once. The CDR3 spells CASSPGLAGGFEQFF. As DNA, the CDR3 is TGTGCCAGCAGCCCGGGGCTAGCGGGGGGGTTTGAGCAGTTCTTC. The rearrangement joins TRBV5-6 to TRBJ2-1; 12 positions match TRBD2. The CDR3 covers 15 residues. Losses at the gene ends were 4 bases for V and 9 bases for J; bases not matched to a gene: 8. Per germline, CDR1 SGHDT and CDR2 YYEEEE.

V gene TRBV5-1 combines with J gene TRBJ2-7; TRBD1 is a possible D gene (6 bases). The CDR3 consists of 11 residues. Germline V lookup: CDR1 SGHRS, CDR2 YFSETQ. V lost 5 bases and J 4 bases, leaving 7 bases between the germline ends. This chain's CDR3 is CASRGGYEQYF. The CDR3 DNA is TGCGCCAGCAGAGGGGGTTACGAGCAGTACTTC.